Here is one T cell receptor beta chain with its context. Its specificity is unknown. Using immunoSEQ multiplex PCR, the repertoire was profiled, and TCRdb retains in-frame clones only, with some absent. The sample records about 1,100 clones, roughly 68% being singletons. The data were taken from a study of CD8 T cell repertoires and HIV-1 epitope variants. Study summary: T cells were stimulated with Twenty-five Gag and Nef peptides separately. Findings and caveats of the study: Most of the nine antigen-specific clonotypes appeared cross-reactive to autologous or escape variants. The assay identified only TCR beta chains of antigen-proliferating T cells.

Looked up from germline, CDR1 is SGHRS and CDR2 is YFSETQ. V dropped 4 bases and J dropped 4; count of bases not matched to a gene: 9. This CDR3 has 15 residues. The receptor was derived from a male donor with HIV. The chain recombines TRBV5-1 with TRBJ2-3; 7 bases fit TRBD2. Sequencing used cultured CD8+ T cells derived from PBMCs. The CDR3 protein is CASSAGTTGADTQYF. CDR3 sequence (DNA): TGCGCCAGCAGCGCCGGGACTACCGGTGCAGATACGCAGTATTTT. Full variable domain (outside the CDR3, taken from reference TRBV5-1 and TRBJ2-3): KAGVTQTPRYLIKTRGQQVTLSCSPISGHRSVSWYQQTPGQGLQFLFEYFSETQRNKGNFPGRFSGRQFSNSRSEMNVSTLELGDSALYLCASSAGTTGADTQYFGPGTRLTVL.